This is a list of T cell receptor beta chains from one sample in a study of blood T cell repertoires in COVID-19. Sequenced by immunoSEQ multiplex PCR; TCRdb stores in-frame clones only, minus some. The table has approximately 330,000 clones, nearly 90% seen once. Sequencing used peripheral blood. The receptors stem from a woman in her thirties or forties with COVID-19, enrolled during active disease. Each CDR3 is given with its conserved first and last residue. The D gene is left open where the match is weak. Not all rows give a size; the values are once, few, many and, for expanded clones, a class.

>TRBJ1-3|NA|18|NA|TRBV18
CASSPLTGLKSSGNTIYF
TGTGCCAGCTCACCTTTGACGGGACTTAAGAGCTCTGGAAACACCATATATTTT
>TRBJ2-7|TRBD1|14|once|TRBV7-9
CASSSWTGAYEQYF
TGTGCCAGCAGCTCTTGGACAGGGGCCTACGAGCAGTACTTC
>TRBJ2-4|TRBD2|17|NA|TRBV7-3
CASSLSAGGAAKNIQYF
TGTGCCAGCAGCTTATCGGCCGGGGGGGCAGCCAAAAACATTCAGTACTTC
>TRBJ1-4|NA|11|NA|TRBV7-9
CASSLGAGLFF
TGTGCCAGCAGCTTGGGAGCAGGACTGTTTTTT
>TRBJ1-2|NA|12|NA|TRBV30
CAWRDSRYGYTF
TGTGCCTGGAGGGACAGTCGCTATGGCTACACCTTC
>TRBJ1-1|NA|13|NA|TRBV6-5
CASSKTGNTEAFF
TGTGCCAGCAGCAAAACAGGGAACACTGAAGCTTTCTTT
>TRBJ2-1|NA|16|NA|TRBV27
CASSLNGRGGNNEQFF
TGTGCCAGCAGTTTAAACGGACGGGGAGGAAACAATGAGCAGTTCTTC
>TRBJ1-2|TRBD1|15|NA|TRBV5-1
CASSLDRGNLYGYTF
TGCGCCAGCAGCTTGGACAGGGGGAATCTCTATGGCTACACCTTC
>TRBJ1-1|NA|14|NA|TRBV7-2
CASKEGRASAGAFF
TGTGCCAGCAAGGAGGGCAGGGCGAGTGCAGGGGCTTTCTTT
>TRBJ2-1|NA|15|NA|TRBV27
CASTLLGGAWNEQFF
TGTGCCAGCACCCTACTCGGTGGGGCCTGGAATGAGCAGTTCTTC
>TRBJ2-7|NA|20|NA|TRBV27
CASSRSKRWDTKFFTYEQYF
TGTGCCAGCAGCCGCTCGAAGAGATGGGACACTAAATTCTTTACCTACGAGCAGTACTTC
>TRBJ1-1|TRBD1|13|NA|TRBV18
CASSRRQGSEAFF
TGTGCCAGCTCACGTCGACAGGGGTCTGAAGCTTTCTTT
>TRBJ2-3|TRBD2|17|NA|TRBV5-1
CASSLVKTSGTADTQYF
TGCGCCAGCAGCTTGGTCAAGACTAGCGGGACTGCAGATACGCAGTATTTT
>TRBJ1-2|NA|16|NA|TRBV3-1/TRBV3-2
CASSQLSGPGDYGYTF
TGTGCCAGCAGCCAACTCAGTGGGCCAGGGGACTATGGCTACACCTTC
>TRBJ1-1|NA|15|NA|TRBV14
CASSQDEGWNTEAFF
TGTGCCAGCAGCCAAGATGAGGGATGGAACACTGAAGCTTTCTTT
>TRBJ1-3|NA|13|NA|TRBV7-2
CASSLGGLDTIYF
TGTGCCAGCAGCTTAGGAGGGTTGGACACCATATATTTT
>TRBJ2-7|NA|14|few|TRBV7-2
CASSLSGQSYEQYF
TGTGCCAGCAGCTTATCCGGACAGTCCTACGAGCAGTACTTC
>TRBJ1-1|NA|15|few|TRBV27
CASTPGRGAETEAFF
TGTGCCAGCACCCCAGGGCGGGGGGCGGAAACTGAAGCTTTCTTT
>TRBJ1-3|NA|12|NA|TRBV30
CAFDLQGNTIYF
TGTGCCTTCGACCTACAGGGAAACACCATATATTTT
>TRBJ2-3|TRBD2|16|NA|TRBV4-1
CASSQEGGRISDTQYF
TGCGCCAGCAGCCAAGAAGGCGGGAGGATATCAGATACGCAGTATTTT
>TRBJ1-1|NA|17|NA|TRBV20-1
CSASPRLAAGMNTEAFF
TGCAGTGCTAGTCCCCGGCTGGCGGCAGGGATGAACACTGAAGCTTTCTTT
>TRBJ2-7|NA|12|few|TRBV7-2
CASSLDLREQYF
TGTGCCAGCAGCTTAGATCTTCGGGAGCAGTACTTC
>TRBJ2-7|NA|14|NA|TRBV7-2
CASSRTLYSYEQYF
TGTGCCAGCAGCCGGACACTTTACTCCTACGAGCAGTACTTC
>TRBJ2-7|TRBD2|15|NA|TRBV28
CASRTSGRPAPSEYF
TGTGCCAGCAGGACTAGCGGGAGACCTGCTCCATCGGAGTACTTC
>TRBJ1-4|TRBD1|15|NA|TRBV7-9
CASVDWTGVYEKLFF
TGTGCCAGCGTGGATTGGACAGGGGTATATGAAAAACTGTTTTTT
>TRBJ2-4|NA|14|NA|TRBV2
CASSEGTRGPIQYF
TGTGCCAGCAGTGAGGGGACTAGGGGGCCTATTCAGTACTTC
>TRBJ2-5|TRBD2|17|NA|TRBV9
CASSVGVAGDLQETQYF
TGTGCCAGCAGCGTAGGGGTAGCGGGGGACCTTCAAGAGACCCAGTACTTC
>TRBJ1-1|TRBD1|13|NA|TRBV28
CAIWTGANTEAFF
TGTGCCATCTGGACAGGCGCGAACACTGAAGCTTTCTTT